This T cell receptor (beta chain) originates from a study of post-analysis software for immune sequencing data. Carried by the TCR beta cDNA libraries were unique molecular identifiers. TCRdb independently ran MiXCR on the PCR reads; one entry per CDR3 protein. This table holds hundreds of thousands of distinct CDR3 sequences, less than 35% found once. Regarding this clonotype: Its antigen is unidentified.

There are 15 residues in the CDR3. V was trimmed by 5 bases and J by 2 bases, leaving 15 bases between them. Study-level findings and limits: TRBV segments more frequent in patients than in controls numbered roughly 5 and included TRBV5-6, TRBV5-1 and TRBV20-1. Batch-matched samples strongly co-clustered by F measure.

The V gene is TRBV12-3 or TRBV12-4, the J gene TRBJ2-5; D is possibly TRBD2 (6 bases). Sequencing was carried out using blood. The sequence was obtained from a girl aged 10 to 17 with multiple sclerosis. As DNA, the CDR3 is TGTGCCAGCAGTCCCCGGGACTCCGCTCAAGAGACCCAGTACTTC. Protein product: CASSPRDSAQETQYF.